These 4 T cell receptor beta chains were sequenced from one sample in a study of T-cell memory formation after mild COVID-19. TCRdb redid the calling of the 5' RACE reads with MiXCR, one entry per CDR3 protein. The repertoire has 250,000 to 300,000 distinct CDR3 sequences, around 15% of them found once; the top ten carry 22%. The sequencing sample was made of PBMCs or a T cell subset sorted from them (not recorded which). The receptor set was obtained from a man aged 18 to 30 who had mild COVID-19 (a few samples of this study predate the infection). Cell type and time point are not known.

This clonotype was seen a handful of times. V gene TRBV5-1 combines with J gene TRBJ2-1; D perhaps matches TRBD2 (5 bases). CDR3 length equals 15 residues. The germline V and J ends were trimmed by 4 bases and 0 bases, with 11 bases remaining between them. Germline V gene sequence: CDR1 SGHRS, CDR2 YFSETQ. The CDR3 sequence is CASSKEAGSYNEQFF. The CDR3 bases are TGCGCCAGCAGCAAGGAGGCGGGCTCCTACAATGAGCAGTTCTTC.

The table lists this clonotype with a few counts. The gene calls are TRBV4-1 and TRBJ1-1; D is perhaps TRBD1 (5 bases). Per germline, CDR1 MGHRA and CDR2 YSYEKL. The CDR3 contains 14 residues. Trimming shortened V by 3 bases and J by 4 bases, and 12 bases separated the two germline ends. The CDR3 nucleotides read TGCGCCAGCAGCCATTCAGGGTATAGCACTGAAGCTTTCTTT. Translating it yields CASSHSGYSTEAFF.

V gene TRBV13 combines with J gene TRBJ1-1; D is perhaps TRBD1 (6 bases). CDR3 length: 14 residues. V was clipped by 5 bases and J by 5 bases, with 15 bases between them. The germline gives CDR1 PRHDT, CDR2 FYEKMQ (reference sequence). This CDR3 is CASSQQGRGTEAFF. The CDR3 nucleotides are TGTGCCAGCAGCCAACAGGGTCGAGGGACTGAAGCTTTCTTT.

The chain is built from TRBV5-1 and TRBJ2-3, with 7 bases fitting TRBD1. This CDR3 region has 18 residues. Germline V CDR1 and CDR2: SGHRS, YFSETQ. V dropped 3 bases and J dropped 1; count of bases not matched to a gene: 14. CDR3 DNA: TGCGCCAGCAGCTCCCCCCGGGACAGCATCGAGGGCACAGATACGCAGTATTTT. Translation gives CASSSPRDSIEGTDTQYF. The whole variable domain, remainder taken from reference TRBV5-1 and TRBJ2-3, is KAGVTQTPRYLIKTRGQQVTLSCSPISGHRSVSWYQQTPGQGLQFLFEYFSETQRNKGNFPGRFSGRQFSNSRSEMNVSTLELGDSALYLCASSSPRDSIEGTDTQYFGPGTRLTVL.